A single sample gave rise to the 2 T cell receptor beta chains below, sequenced in a study of human T cells and chemical hapten exposure. The time point was: patch test 2, 6 weeks after DPC sensitization. Described treatment: therapeutic diphenylcyclopropenone sensitization with weekly scalp DPC. Using its own MiXCR run on the RACE reads, TCRdb lists one record per CDR3 protein. The data hold 120,000 to 150,000 distinct CDR3 sequences, with approximately 12% observed a single time. The source material was whole blood, sampled in connection with sensitization to the hapten diphenylcyclopropenone (DPC). Source of these receptors: a woman aged 45-65 years with alopecia areata. Some clones in this sample may be carry-over from other donors' samples.

The J gene is TRBJ1-5, the V gene TRBV7-2; TRBD1 might be the D (6 bases). Germline CDR1 SGHTA, CDR2 FQGNSA. CDR3 length: 15 residues. Trimming took 1 base from V and 1 from J, leaving 8 bases between them. CDR3 sequence: CASSLVRGSNQPQHF. The CDR3 DNA is TGTGCCAGCAGCTTAGTCAGGGGCAGCAATCAGCCCCAGCATTTT.

This clonotype was seen more than once but under ten times. The chain recombines TRBV5-4 with TRBJ2-1, with a tentative D call TRBD2 (6 bases). The CDR3 is made up of 16 amino acids. Germline CDR1 reads SGHNT; CDR2 reads YYREEE (reference sequence). Trimming removed 2 bases at V and 1 base at J, with 13 bases between. CDR3: CASSFLSGESYNEQFF. CDR3 DNA: TGTGCCAGCAGCTTCTTATCGGGGGAGTCCTACAATGAGCAGTTCTTC.